These 9 T cell receptor beta chains originate from one sample sequenced in a study of blood T cell repertoires in COVID-19. Clones were read by immunoSEQ multiplex PCR, and TCRdb kept only the in-frame ones, dropping some. The sample contains some 330,000 clones, 80% to 90% of which appear only once. Source material: PBMCs or T cells enriched from blood (not recorded which). The receptors stem from a man aged 30 to 45 who had recovered from COVID-19.

The chain couples TRBV5-1 to TRBJ1-4; no clear D gene. This CDR3 region has 15 residues. V was pared by 7 bases and J by 0 bases, with 13 bases between. The V gene's germline CDR1 is SGHRS and CDR2 YFSETQ. The CDR3 region has the DNA TGCGCCAGCTCGCGCCAGGTAGCAACTAATGAAAAACTGTTTTTT. This encodes CASSRQVATNEKLFF.

The chain joins TRBV9 to TRBJ2-7; TRBD1 agrees at 7 bases. The trim removed 2 bases at V and 4 bases at J, leaving 6 bases unmatched. This CDR3 is built from 14 residues. Germline-derived CDR1 and CDR2 are SGDLS and YYNGEE. CDR3 amino acids: CASSVSSQGYEQYF. The DNA for the CDR3 is TGTGCCAGCAGCGTCTCCTCACAGGGGTACGAGCAGTACTTC.

V usage is TRBV19 and J usage is TRBJ2-7; perhaps TRBD1 as D (6 bases). The ends were cut back, 8 bases at V and 2 bases at J, with 25 bases in the middle. CDR1 is LNHDA, CDR2 SQIVND, per germline (reference sequence). The CDR3 contains 17 residues. The CDR3 sequence: CASSFTPTGTRTYEQYF. CDR3 in DNA: TGTGCCAGTTCTTTTACCCCCACCGGGACACGGACCTACGAGCAGTACTTC.

This rearrangement joins TRBV30 to TRBJ1-4, with D uncertain. Trimming cost V 3 bases and J 2 bases, with 13 bases left between them. Germline lookup yields CDR1 GTSNPN and CDR2 SVGIG (reference sequence). This CDR3 comprises 15 residues. CDR3 nucleotide sequence: TGTGCCTGGAGCCTCCTAGGAGGGACTAATGAAAAACTGTTTTTT. Its protein is CAWSLLGGTNEKLFF.

The J gene is TRBJ2-7, the V gene TRBV10-3; TRBD1 aligns across 11 bases. Germline CDR1 is ENHRY and CDR2 is SYGVKD. V lost 4 bases and J lost 4; bases outside the gene matches: 3. This CDR3 has 14 amino acids. CDR3 DNA sequence: TGTGCCATCAGTGGGGACAGGGGGATTTACGAGCAGTACTTC. It translates to CAISGDRGIYEQYF.

The rearrangement uses TRBV15 and TRBJ2-7; tentative D call: TRBD2 (5 bases). The germline V and J ends were trimmed by 0 bases and 2 bases, with 17 bases remaining between them. Germline V gene lookup returns CDR1 LNHNV and CDR2 YYDKDF (reference sequence). This CDR3 is 17 amino acids long. The CDR3 DNA is TGTGCCACCAGCAGAGATAAAGGTGCTAGCCGGGCCTACGAGCAGTACTTC. It is translated as CATSRDKGASRAYEQYF.

The chain combines TRBV6-5 with TRBJ2-2; a possible D gene is TRBD1 (6 bases). Germline V CDR1 and CDR2: MNHEY, SVGAGI. Trimming took 4 bases from V and 3 from J, leaving 12 bases between them. The CDR3 covers 15 residues. As DNA, the CDR3 is TGTGCCAGCAGTTCCGGGACAATTGACACCGGGGAGCTGTTTTTT. Amino acid sequence: CASSSGTIDTGELFF.

The V gene is TRBV6-5, the J gene TRBJ2-1; TRBD1 is a possible D gene (6 bases). Germline V lookup: CDR1 MNHEY, CDR2 SVGAGI. CDR3 size: 14 residues. Trimming took 8 bases from V and 2 from J, leaving 13 bases between them. The CDR3 DNA reads as TGTGCCAGCGTTCCGGACAGCACCTACAATGAGCAGTTCTTC. This codes for CASVPDSTYNEQFF.

The V call is TRBV9, the J call TRBJ2-5; 9 nucleotides line up with TRBD2. The germline gives CDR1 SGDLS, CDR2 YYNGEE. The junction had 11 bases not matched to a gene; V was cut back by 0 bases and J by 5 bases. CDR3 size: 17 residues. CDR3 bases: TGTGCCAGCAGCGTAGATGGGCTAGCGGGATCGTGGGAGACCCAGTACTTC. Residues: CASSVDGLAGSWETQYF.